These 18 T cell receptor beta chains were all obtained from the same sample, sequenced in a study of T cells after yellow fever vaccination. TCRdb re-called the 5' RACE reads with MiXCR, one entry per CDR3 protein. The data contain hundreds of thousands of distinct CDR3 sequences, roughly a sixth of them singletons. This specimen consisted of PBMCs, obtained around 5 days after the first yellow fever vaccination. These receptors were collected from a man between 18 and 29 years old who received the YFV17D yellow fever vaccine.

This clonotype has more than one count but fewer than ten. V and J are TRBV12-3 or TRBV12-4 and TRBJ2-7, with a weak D call TRBD1 (6 bases). This CDR3 comprises 14 residues. V was clipped by 3 bases and J by 5 bases, with 14 bases between them. The CDR3 loop reads CASSFGQTNNEQYF. The CDR3, as DNA: TGTGCCAGCAGTTTCGGACAGACGAACAACGAGCAGTACTTC.

The V gene is TRBV20-1, the J gene TRBJ2-3, with TRBD2 matching 10 bases. Germline CDR1 and CDR2: DFQATT and SNEGSKA (reference sequence). This CDR3 region has 16 residues. V was clipped by 4 bases and J by 2 bases; unmatched bases: 9. The CDR3 coding sequence is TGCAGTGCTATCGGACTAGCGGAGATCCTCACAGATACGCAGTATTTT. It yields the protein CSAIGLAEILTDTQYF.

This clonotype was detected ten times or more. The V call is TRBV12-3 or TRBV12-4, the J call TRBJ1-1; D is perhaps TRBD1 (5 bases). This CDR3 contains 14 residues. V dropped 3 bases and J dropped 3 bases, with 11 bases sitting between them. In nucleotides, the CDR3 is TGTGCCAGCAGTTTTCAGGGCATGGACACTGAAGCTTTCTTT. Translated: CASSFQGMDTEAFF.

This chain links TRBV12-3 or TRBV12-4 with TRBJ2-1; TRBD1 aligns across 8 bases. V shed 7 bases and J 6 bases; nucleotides not matched to a gene: 11. The CDR3 has 15 residues. The DNA of the CDR3 is TGTGCCAGCAAAGACCCGGGACAGGTAATCAATGAGCAGTTCTTC. Residues: CASKDPGQVINEQFF.

The chain recombines TRBV7-3 with TRBJ2-3; tentative D call: TRBD1 (6 bases). From germline, CDR1 is SGHTA and CDR2 FQGTGA. The CDR3 is made up of 15 amino acids. Trimming left V 3 bases short and J 0 bases short, with 10 bases between. DNA for the CDR3: TGTGCCAGCAGCTTTCGACAGGCTAGCACAGATACGCAGTATTTT. Amino acids: CASSFRQASTDTQYF.

This rearrangement joins TRBV6-5 to TRBJ1-2, with 7 positions matching TRBD1. CDR1 and CDR2 from the germline V gene are MNHEY and SVGAGI. The CDR3 has 14 amino acids. Losses at the gene ends were 4 bases for V and 5 bases for J; bases not matched to a gene: 7. CDR3 sequence reads: CASSSGGTEYGYTF. In DNA form, the CDR3 reads TGTGCCAGCAGTTCCGGCGGGACAGAGTATGGCTACACCTTC.

This clonotype was seen at least ten times. The rearrangement uses TRBV7-8 and TRBJ2-5, with D hard to call. The CDR3 loop spans 13 amino acids. Deletions cut 4 bases from V and 9 bases from J, with 15 bases between. Germline V CDR1 and CDR2: SGHVS, FQNEAQ. As DNA, the CDR3 is TGTGCCAGCAGCTCAGCCTCCCTGAATGCCCAGTACTTC. Amino acid sequence: CASSSASLNAQYF.

This clonotype was found a few times. The chain carries TRBV7-7 and TRBJ2-5; a weak D match, TRBD1 (6 bases). Trimming pared 5 bases from V and 5 bases from J, leaving 12 bases between. The length of the CDR3 is 13 residues. The germline V gene encodes CDR1 SSHAT and CDR2 FNYEAQ (reference sequence). As DNA, the CDR3 is TGTGCCAGCAGCATTACGGGACACGAGACCCAGTACTTC. This encodes CASSITGHETQYF.

The rearrangement joins TRBV7-9 to TRBJ2-3; 7 bases match TRBD1. Germline CDR1 reads SEHNR; CDR2 reads FQNEAQ (reference sequence). Losses at the gene ends were 5 bases for V and 2 bases for J; bases not matched to a gene: 10. This CDR3 spans 16 amino acids. The CDR3 sequence: CASSAPGQYITDTQYF. The DNA of the CDR3 is TGTGCCAGCAGCGCGCCGGGACAGTACATCACAGATACGCAGTATTTT.

Notes on this clonotype: At one boundary the junction diverges from the germline segment, which might be a read error. The chain uses TRBV9 and TRBJ1-6; D gene unclear. This CDR3 contains 15 residues. The germline V gene has CDR1 SGDLS and CDR2 YYNGEE. CDR3 amino acids: CSSSVDAQVNSPLHF. The DNA for the CDR3 is TGTTCCAGCAGCGTAGACGCCCAGGTTAATTCACCCCTCCACTTT.

This clonotype was recorded a few times. J is TRBJ2-1 and V is TRBV10-3, with 16 bases aligning to TRBD2. This CDR3 has 20 residues. Germline V lookup: CDR1 ENHRY, CDR2 SYGVKD. V lost 3 bases, J lost 0 bases, and 8 bases stayed unmatched. CDR3 coding DNA: TGTGCCATCAGTGACCCGGGGACTAGCGGGGGGGGAAGCTCCTACAATGAGCAGTTCTTC. Its protein is CAISDPGTSGGGSSYNEQFF.

The chain links TRBV5-1 to TRBJ1-5; D perhaps matches TRBD1 (6 bases). The V gene lost 4 bases and the J gene lost 5 bases, with 13 bases spanning the gap. Germline V CDR1 and CDR2: SGHRS, YFSETQ. The CDR3 has 14 amino acids. The CDR3 region is CASSPRGGHQPQHF. The DNA for the CDR3 is TGCGCCAGCAGCCCACGTGGGGGGCATCAGCCCCAGCATTTT.

A few counts support this clonotype. The CDR3: CASSRTYTDTQYF. The CDR3 region has the DNA TGTGCCAGCAGCAGGACGTACACAGATACGCAGTATTTT. The rearrangement joins TRBV7-3 to TRBJ2-3; the D is unclear. The CDR3 is made up of 13 amino acids. Germline lookup yields CDR1 SGHTA and CDR2 FQGTGA. Trimming removed 5 bases from V and 2 bases from J, with 8 bases in between.

This CDR3 reads CASSWGLAPQFF. CDR3 bases: TGTGCCAGCAGCTGGGGACTAGCGCCACAGTTCTTC. The J gene is TRBJ2-1, the V gene TRBV7-2; 10 nucleotides align to TRBD2. The CDR3 is made up of 12 amino acids. Germline CDR1 and CDR2: SGHTA and FQGNSA. The trim removed 4 bases at V and 13 bases at J, leaving 4 bases unmatched.

V and J are TRBV20-1 and TRBJ2-1; D not resolved. Germline CDR1 reads DFQATT; CDR2 reads SNEGSKA (reference sequence). The CDR3 spans 14 residues. V dropped 6 bases and J dropped 3 bases, with 15 bases sitting between them. The CDR3 nucleotides are TGCAGTGCGCTCTTGAGACTGGTCTACAATGAGCAGTTCTTC. It encodes CSALLRLVYNEQFF.

This clonotype was observed a few times. The chain joins TRBV5-1 to TRBJ2-5; D call uncertain. V dropped 4 bases and J dropped 5 bases, with 6 bases sitting between them. This CDR3 has 11 residues. From germline, CDR1 is SGHRS and CDR2 YFSETQ. CDR3: CASSTFETQYF. The CDR3, as DNA: TGCGCCAGCAGCACCTTTGAGACCCAGTACTTC.

The chain is built from TRBV13 and TRBJ2-1; no definite D call. The CDR3 spans 16 residues. The germline CDR1 and CDR2 sequences are PRHDT and FYEKMQ (reference sequence). The V and J ends lost 4 bases and 3 bases respectively, with 16 bases between them. The CDR3 sequence is CASSSPWRELYNEQFF. The CDR3, as DNA: TGTGCCAGCAGCTCCCCTTGGAGAGAGCTCTACAATGAGCAGTTCTTC.

This clonotype showed up just a few times. The chain combines TRBV11-2 with TRBJ1-4; tentatively, D is TRBD1 (6 bases). The V and J ends lost 5 bases and 12 bases respectively, with 19 bases between them. Germline CDR1 and CDR2: SGHAT and FQNNGV. The CDR3 has 14 amino acids. In nucleotides, the CDR3 is TGTGCCAGCAGCATATCAAAGGGGGTGGGGGAACTGTTTTTT. As protein: CASSISKGVGELFF.